These 30 T cell receptor beta chains were sequenced from one sample in a study of OX40 agonist ivuxolimab in advanced cancers. The repertoire was sequenced with immunoSEQ multiplex PCR; TCRdb's copy has only in-frame clones and lacks some. The table includes nearly 60,000 clones, over 75% detected once. The source was CD4+ or CD8+ T cells sorted from blood, collected in a trial of the OX40 agonist ivuxolimab. These receptors were obtained from an adult with an advanced solid tumor such as melanoma, head and neck, liver or kidney cancer.

The chain couples TRBV5-4 to TRBJ1-1, with a possible D match to TRBD1 (5 bases). Germline CDR1 and CDR2: SGHNT and YYREEE (reference sequence). The CDR3 extends over 14 amino acids. V was clipped by 0 bases and J by 10 bases, with 16 bases between them. The CDR3 bases are TGTGCCAGCAGCTTGGCCGACAGCCGGGAGGGAGCTTTCTTT. This encodes CASSLADSREGAFF.

The chain carries TRBV6-1 and TRBJ2-6; 7 positions match TRBD1. The length of the CDR3 is 14 residues. Germline V gives CDR1 MNHNS, CDR2 SASEGT. Trimming removed 5 bases from V and 2 bases from J; junction bases left unmatched: 0. Written as DNA, the CDR3 is TGTGCCAGCAGTACAGGGGCTGGGGCCAACGTCCTGACTTTC. The encoded protein is CASSTGAGANVLTF.

The chain recombines TRBV7-3 with TRBJ2-3; D is unresolved. The CDR3 extends over 14 amino acids. Germline V gives CDR1 SGHTA, CDR2 FQGTGA. The V end was cut by 2 bases, the J end by 2 bases, with 8 bases between. CDR3 nucleotide sequence: TGTGCCAGCAGCTTATCCCAGAACACAGATACGCAGTATTTT. This encodes CASSLSQNTDTQYF.

The rearrangement links TRBV2 to TRBJ2-5; 8 bases align to TRBD1. The J call is in doubt because the DNA end fits TRBJ2-7 better. The CDR3 has 14 amino acids. Germline loops: CDR1 SNHLY, CDR2 FYNNEI. This chain's CDR3 is CASRGTGNSYEQYF. The CDR3 nucleotides are TGTGCCAGCAGGGGGACAGGAAACTCCTACGAGCAGTACTTC.

This clone was picked up a small number of times. The chain couples TRBV5-1 to TRBJ2-7; the D gene is possibly TRBD2 (5 bases). This CDR3 is built from 15 residues. V lost 6 bases and J 3 bases, leaving 19 bases between the germline ends. Germline-derived CDR1 and CDR2 are SGHRS and YFSETQ. CDR3 nucleotide sequence: TGCGCCAGCATTTTCAGTCCGATCGGGAACTACGAGCAGTACTTC. Protein product: CASIFSPIGNYEQYF. The variable domain in full, completed from reference TRBV5-1 and TRBJ2-7, reads KAGVTQTPRYLIKTRGQQVTLSCSPISGHRSVSWYQQTPGQGLQFLFEYFSETQRNKGNFPGRFSGRQFSNSRSEMNVSTLELGDSALYLCASIFSPIGNYEQYFGPGTRLTVT.

The J gene is TRBJ2-1, the V gene TRBV2, with D possibly TRBD2 on 6 matching bases. Germline V gene sequence: CDR1 SNHLY, CDR2 FYNNEI. The CDR3 is 15 amino acids. V dropped 5 bases and J dropped 7 bases, with 18 bases sitting between them. CDR3 loop: CASSYVRGSGNEQFF. CDR3 nucleotides: TGTGCCAGCAGTTACGTAAGAGGTAGCGGAAATGAGCAGTTCTTC.

This clone was found a few times. This chain uses TRBV7-3 with TRBJ2-1; 8 bases are a match to TRBD1. J lost 3 bases, V lost 4 bases, and 5 bases had no gene match. CDR3 size: 15 residues. The germline V gene has CDR1 SGHTA and CDR2 FQGTGA. DNA for the CDR3: TGTGCCAGCAGCTCAGGGGGCAGTATCTACAATGAGCAGTTCTTC. It encodes CASSSGGSIYNEQFF.

V gene TRBV28 combines with J gene TRBJ2-6; no reliable D call. The germline V and J ends were trimmed by 2 bases and 11 bases, with 16 bases remaining between them. The CDR3 runs to 15 residues. CDR1 is MDHEN and CDR2 is SYDVKM in the germline V gene. CDR3 DNA sequence: TGTGCCAGCAGTTTAGGAATTGTAGGGTCATACGTCCTGACTTTC. This encodes CASSLGIVGSYVLTF.

The DNA for the CDR3 is TGTGCCAGCAGCTCAGAGACGGAGGGAAACACCGGGGAGCTGTTTTTT. It yields the protein CASSSETEGNTGELFF. This chain joins TRBV7-8 and TRBJ2-2; maybe TRBD2 (6 bases). The CDR3 is 16 amino acids. Germline values: CDR1 SGHVS, CDR2 FQNEAQ. Trimming stripped 4 bases from V and 2 bases from J, with 14 bases between. Combining the CDR3 with reference TRBV7-8 and TRBJ2-2 gives the whole variable domain GAGVSQSPRYKVAKRGQDVALRCDPISGHVSLFWYQQALGQGPEFLTYFQNEAQLDKSGLPSDRFFAERPEGSVSTLKIQRTQQEDSAVYLCASSSETEGNTGELFFGEGSRLTVL.

The table lists this clone with a count of one. This sequence joins TRBV5-4 and TRBJ1-2; 8 bases align to TRBD1. The CDR3 spans 14 residues. V trimming: 4 bases; J trimming: 4 bases; junction bases outside the gene matches: 6. Germline V gene sequence: CDR1 SGHNT, CDR2 YYREEE (reference sequence). CDR3 in DNA: TGTGCCAGCAGCCCAGGCGGACAGGGCTATGGCTACACCTTC. Translated: CASSPGGQGYGYTF. The full variable domain, with the rest looked up from reference TRBV5-4 and TRBJ1-2, is ETGVTQSPTHLIKTRGQQVTLRCSSQSGHNTVSWYQQALGQGPQFIFQYYREEENGRGNFPPRFSGLQFPNYSSELNVNALELDDSALYLCASSPGGQGYGYTFGSGTRLTVV.

This chain uses TRBV19 with TRBJ2-2, with TRBD1 identical over 8 bases. The CDR3 totals 17 residues. The germline V gene has CDR1 LNHDA and CDR2 SQIVND (reference sequence). J gave up 0 bases and V 5 bases, and 8 bases lay outside the gene matches. CDR3 nucleotides: TGTGCCAGTAGTCCTCGGACAGGGACCGCGAACACCGGGGAGCTGTTTTTT. It encodes CASSPRTGTANTGELFF.

This chain connects TRBV19 to TRBJ1-2, with 7 bases aligning to TRBD1. In germline, CDR1 is LNHDA, CDR2 SQIVND (reference sequence). J gave up 4 bases and V 7 bases, and 6 bases lay outside the gene matches. CDR3 size: 13 residues. CDR3 residues: CASTTSGGYGYTF. As DNA, the CDR3 is TGTGCCAGTACCACGTCAGGGGGCTATGGCTACACCTTC.

The chain uses TRBV6-5 and TRBJ2-7; perhaps TRBD2 as D (5 bases). Germline CDR1 reads MNHEY; CDR2 reads SVGAGI. V lost 2 bases, J lost 6 bases, and 11 bases lay in between. The CDR3 runs 13 residues. CDR3 nucleotide sequence: TGTGCCAGCAGTTACAGTCTAGCCCGCGAGCAGTACTTC. This translates into CASSYSLAREQYF.

J is TRBJ1-2 and V is TRBV19, with D hard to call. Trimming pared 3 bases from V and 2 bases from J, leaving 10 bases between. The CDR3 is 14 residues long. Germline V gene sequence: CDR1 LNHDA, CDR2 SQIVND (reference sequence). CDR3 sequence reads: CASSILTGNYGYTF. CDR3 sequence (DNA): TGTGCCAGTAGTATTCTAACGGGGAACTATGGCTACACCTTC.

The V call is TRBV7-8, the J call TRBJ2-1; 7 bases match TRBD2. Germline V lookup: CDR1 SGHVS, CDR2 FQNEAQ. The V and J ends lost 4 bases and 0 bases, in that order; junction bases with no gene match: 6. The CDR3 sequence is 16 residues long. CDR3 residues: CASSSGRTSSYNEQFF. The CDR3 DNA reads TGTGCCAGCAGCTCAGGTCGGACTAGCTCCTACAATGAGCAGTTCTTC.

This chain joins TRBV7-9 and TRBJ2-2; no clear D gene. The CDR3 runs 13 residues. Deletions cut 0 bases from V and 8 bases from J, with 7 bases between. Germline V gives CDR1 SEHNR, CDR2 FQNEAQ (reference sequence). The CDR3 nucleotides are TGTGCCAGCAGCTTAGCGCTTCTTGGGGAGCTGTTTTTT. It translates to CASSLALLGELFF.

This rearrangement joins TRBV5-5 to TRBJ2-7; D might be TRBD1 (6 bases). This CDR3 is 13 amino acids long. CDR1 is SGHKS and CDR2 is YYEKEE in the germline V gene (reference sequence). V lost 0 bases, J lost 9 bases, and 13 bases lay in between. This chain's CDR3 is CASSLESGQLQYF. The CDR3, as DNA: TGTGCCAGCAGCTTGGAATCGGGACAACTGCAGTACTTC.

V and J are TRBV28 and TRBJ2-7; no firm D call. V shed 3 bases and J shed 3 bases, with 9 bases lying between them. Germline assignment: CDR1 MDHEN and CDR2 SYDVKM. This CDR3 spans 13 amino acids. CDR3 bases: TGTGCCAGCAGTTTCGTCACCAGCTACGAGCAGTACTTC. Encoded protein: CASSFVTSYEQYF.

This rearrangement joins TRBV7-2 to TRBJ2-7; the D gene could be TRBD1 or TRBD2 (5 bases each). V was shortened by 4 bases and J by 4 bases, with 14 bases between the two germline ends. The V gene's germline CDR1 is SGHTA and CDR2 FQGNSA. CDR3 size: 14 residues. The CDR3 nucleotides are TGTGCCAGCAGCTACGCCCATGGGGGTTACGAGCAGTACTTC. Amino acids: CASSYAHGGYEQYF.

This clone was found once. This chain links TRBV28 with TRBJ2-1; 9 nucleotides line up with TRBD2. Germline assignment: CDR1 MDHEN and CDR2 SYDVKM. The CDR3 runs to 16 residues. The V gene end was trimmed by 5 bases and the J gene end by 5 bases; junction bases not matched to a gene: 10. The CDR3 sequence: CASSPLAGADHNEQFF. As DNA, the CDR3 is TGTGCCAGCAGTCCATTAGCGGGAGCCGACCACAATGAGCAGTTCTTC.

As regards this clone: At one end, the junction sequence differs from germline, possibly due to a read error. The chain combines TRBV19 with TRBJ2-1, with 9 bases fitting TRBD2. Per germline, CDR1 LNHDA and CDR2 SQIVND (reference sequence). The CDR3 totals 13 residues. The CDR3 DNA sequence: TGTGCCAGTAGTAAAAACGAGCGGGAGGAAGTCCTCTTC. Protein: CASSKNEREEVLF.

The V call is TRBV19, the J call TRBJ1-2; no clear D gene. The germline gives CDR1 LNHDA, CDR2 SQIVND (reference sequence). This CDR3 has 14 residues. Trimming stripped 5 bases from V and 0 bases from J, with 10 bases between. CDR3 DNA sequence: TGTGCCAGTAGTTCCACGTTTACTAACTATGGCTACACCTTC. Translated, it gives CASSSTFTNYGYTF.

This chain uses TRBV29-1 with TRBJ2-7, with 7 bases fitting TRBD2. CDR1 and CDR2 (germline): SQVTM, ANQGSEA. The CDR3 covers 15 residues. The ends lost 0 bases at V and 5 bases at J; junction bases unmatched: 10. CDR3 amino acids: CSVEDLASGGNEQYF. Here the CDR3 DNA reads TGCAGCGTTGAAGATCTGGCTAGCGGAGGGAACGAGCAGTACTTC.

The gene calls are TRBV9 and TRBJ2-3, with 7 bases fitting TRBD2. Per germline, CDR1 SGDLS and CDR2 YYNGEE. Unmatched junction bases numbered 5, after V lost 0 bases and J lost 4 bases. The CDR3 runs to 15 residues. The CDR3 sequence: CASSVVEGGPDTQYF. The CDR3, as DNA: TGTGCCAGCAGCGTAGTCGAGGGAGGGCCAGATACGCAGTATTTT.

This chain connects TRBV9 to TRBJ1-4, with D maybe TRBD1 (5 bases). The CDR3 has 15 residues. With 4 bases removed from V and 5 bases from J, the gap between germline ends came to 15 bases. Looked up from germline, CDR1 is SGDLS and CDR2 is YYNGEE. The CDR3 nucleotides are TGTGCCAGCAGCCATTCCGGGGGACCGAATGAAAAACTGTTTTTT. This sequence encodes CASSHSGGPNEKLFF.

The chain has TRBV7-9 and TRBJ2-5, with D unclear. Germline CDR1 is SEHNR and CDR2 is FQNEAQ (reference sequence). Trimming took 4 bases from V and 4 from J, leaving 10 bases between them. This CDR3 is 13 amino acids long. DNA for the CDR3: TGTGCCAGCAGCTCGGCAGGAGCAGAGACCCAGTACTTC. Amino acids: CASSSAGAETQYF.

This clone was seen more than once but under ten times. V and J are TRBV6-6 and TRBJ2-2; D possibly corresponds to TRBD1 (5 bases). The CDR3 sequence is 15 residues long. Trimming took 4 bases from V and 1 from J, leaving 10 bases between them. Per the germline V gene, CDR1 is MNHNY and CDR2 is SVGAGI (reference sequence). CDR3 region: CASSFKGLNTGELFF. The CDR3 DNA sequence: TGTGCCAGCAGTTTTAAGGGGCTGAACACCGGGGAGCTGTTTTTT.

This clone was observed a single time. The chain has TRBV5-1 and TRBJ2-1, with D uncertain. The V end was cut by 0 bases, the J end by 0 bases, with 7 bases between. Germline CDR1 is SGHRS and CDR2 is YFSETQ. The CDR3 runs 15 residues. CDR3 sequence: CASSLGATSYNEQFF. In DNA form, the CDR3 reads TGCGCCAGCAGCTTGGGGGCAACCTCCTACAATGAGCAGTTCTTC.

The J gene is TRBJ2-7, the V gene TRBV6-5; 7 bases fit TRBD1. V trimming: 4 bases; J trimming: 6 bases; junction bases outside the gene matches: 3. Germline V CDR1 and CDR2: MNHEY, SVGAGI. The CDR3 contains 12 residues. The CDR3 region has the DNA TGTGCCAGCAGTTTGGACAGGATCGAGCAGTACTTC. Protein: CASSLDRIEQYF.

The V call is TRBV5-1, the J call TRBJ2-3, with D possibly matching TRBD1 (6 bases). The germline V gene encodes CDR1 SGHRS and CDR2 YFSETQ. Between the trimmed V and J ends, which lost 4 bases and 6 bases, there was a span of 15 bases. The CDR3 spans 14 residues. This CDR3 is CASSQGQGPDTQYF. The CDR3 nucleotides read TGCGCCAGCAGCCAGGGCCAGGGGCCCGATACGCAGTATTTT.